The present TCR beta chain was sequenced within a study of CD8 T cells in ankylosing spondylitis. TCRdb reprocessed the 5' RACE reads via MiXCR and lists one record per CDR3 protein. The repertoire includes approximately 30,000 distinct CDR3 sequences, approximately 8% of them detected once, and just under 30% sits in the top ten. The CDR3 runs to 14 residues. V was clipped by 6 bases and J by 7 bases, with 17 bases between them. Per germline, CDR1 MNHNS and CDR2 SASEGT. The sequencing sample was made of blood. V gene TRBV6-1 combines with J gene TRBJ2-3; tentatively, D is TRBD1 (5 bases). The sequence derives from a male donor with ankylosing spondylitis or in good health (not recorded which). This CDR3 reads CASRHRIRGYTQYF. The CDR3 DNA sequence: TGTGCCAGCAGGCACAGGATACGAGGATATACGCAGTATTTT.